Below, one T cell receptor (beta chain) is given with its context. The antigen is not known. The data stem from a study of Graves' ophthalmopathy and Graves' hyperthyroidism. With 3 bases removed from V and 0 bases from J, the gap between germline ends came to 9 bases. CDR3 length: 14 residues. The germline V gene encodes CDR1 DFQATT and CDR2 SNEGSKA (reference sequence). RNA transcripts were the template, and TCR beta CDR3 regions were amplified from them. HTBI-primed RT-PCR formed the first round, and a multiplex PCR formed the second. TCRdb used MiXCR to reprocess the multiplex PCR reads, holding one entry per CDR3 protein. The sample yields 200,000 to 250,000 distinct CDR3 sequences, 45% seen once. Patients were left out if they had other autoimmune diseases, uncontrolled infections, pregnancy or lactation. The study's findings and limits: Cross-validated, the 13-signature model showed 87.88%/81.08% sensitivity/specificity, and 80%/75% in the test set.

This chain uses TRBV20-1 with TRBJ1-3, with D hard to call. The sequenced material came from peripheral blood. This TCR was recovered from an adult man with Graves' ophthalmopathy. Here the CDR3 DNA reads TGCAGTGCTAGCAAATGGAACTCTGGAAACACCATATATTTT. Translated, it gives CSASKWNSGNTIYF.